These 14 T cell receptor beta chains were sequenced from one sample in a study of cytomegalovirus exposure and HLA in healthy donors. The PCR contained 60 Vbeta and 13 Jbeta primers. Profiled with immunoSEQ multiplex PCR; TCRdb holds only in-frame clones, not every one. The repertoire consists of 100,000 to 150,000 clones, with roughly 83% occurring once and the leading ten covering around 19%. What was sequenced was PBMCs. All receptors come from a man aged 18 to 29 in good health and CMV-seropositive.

In DNA, the CDR3 is TGCGCCAGCAGTGGAGGAGGGAATTCACCCCTCCACTTT. It translates to CASSGGGNSPLHF. The chain employs TRBV10-1 and TRBJ1-6; D is undetermined. Germline V gene data show CDR1 as WNHNN and CDR2 as SYGVQD (reference sequence). The ends were cut back, 4 bases at V and 7 bases at J, with 8 bases in the middle. The CDR3 consists of 13 residues.

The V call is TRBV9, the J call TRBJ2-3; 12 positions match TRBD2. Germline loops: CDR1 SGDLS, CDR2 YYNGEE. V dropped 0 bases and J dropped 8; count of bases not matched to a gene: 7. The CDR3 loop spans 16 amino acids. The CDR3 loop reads CASSVGLAGVPGTQYF. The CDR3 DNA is TGTGCCAGCAGCGTAGGACTAGCGGGGGTACCAGGTACGCAGTATTTT.

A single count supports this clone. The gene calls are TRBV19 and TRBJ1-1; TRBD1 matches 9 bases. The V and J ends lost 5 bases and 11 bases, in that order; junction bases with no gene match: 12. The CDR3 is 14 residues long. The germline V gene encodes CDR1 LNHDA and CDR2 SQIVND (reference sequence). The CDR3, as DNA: TGTGCCAGTAGTTTGTGGGACAGGGCTGCCTCGGCTTTCTTT. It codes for CASSLWDRAASAFF.

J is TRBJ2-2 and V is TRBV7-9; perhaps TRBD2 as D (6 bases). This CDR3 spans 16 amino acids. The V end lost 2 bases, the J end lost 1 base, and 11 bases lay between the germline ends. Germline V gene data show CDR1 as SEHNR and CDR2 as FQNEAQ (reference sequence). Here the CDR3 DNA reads TGTGCCAGCAGCTTATTGCCGGGGGAGAACACCGGGGAGCTGTTTTTT. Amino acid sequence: CASSLLPGENTGELFF.

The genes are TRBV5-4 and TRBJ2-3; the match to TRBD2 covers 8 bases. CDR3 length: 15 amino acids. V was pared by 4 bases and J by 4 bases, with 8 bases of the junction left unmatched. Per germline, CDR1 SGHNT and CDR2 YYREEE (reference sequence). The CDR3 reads CASSPRTSSPDTQYF. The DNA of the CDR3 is TGTGCCAGCAGCCCCCGGACTAGCAGCCCAGATACGCAGTATTTT.

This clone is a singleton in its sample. CDR3 sequence (DNA): TGTGCCAGCTCACCAATTAGCGGGGGATTCTCCTACGAGCAGTACTTC. Its translation is CASSPISGGFSYEQYF. The V call is TRBV18, the J call TRBJ2-7, with 9 bases aligning to TRBD2. This CDR3 region has 16 residues. In germline, CDR1 is KGHSH, CDR2 LQKENI. After removal of 2 bases from V and 0 bases from J, the junction contained 5 bases not matched to a gene. The full variable domain, with the rest looked up from reference TRBV18 and TRBJ2-7, is NAGVMQNPRHLVRRRGQEARLRCSPMKGHSHVYWYRQLPEEGLKFMVYLQKENIIDESGMPKERFSAEFPKEGPSILRIQQVVRGDSAAYFCASSPISGGFSYEQYFGPGTRLTVT.

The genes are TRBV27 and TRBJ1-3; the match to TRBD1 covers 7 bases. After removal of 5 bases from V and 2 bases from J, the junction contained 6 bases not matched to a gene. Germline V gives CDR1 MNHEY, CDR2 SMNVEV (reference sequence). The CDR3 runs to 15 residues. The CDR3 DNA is TGTGCCAGCAGTCCAGGGGGGTGGGCTGGAAACACCATATATTTT. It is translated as CASSPGGWAGNTIYF.

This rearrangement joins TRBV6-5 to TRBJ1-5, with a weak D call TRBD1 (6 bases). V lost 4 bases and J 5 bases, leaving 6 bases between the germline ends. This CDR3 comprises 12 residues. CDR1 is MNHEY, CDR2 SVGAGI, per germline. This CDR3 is CASSSGDQPQHF. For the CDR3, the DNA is TGTGCCAGCAGTTCAGGGGATCAGCCCCAGCATTTT.

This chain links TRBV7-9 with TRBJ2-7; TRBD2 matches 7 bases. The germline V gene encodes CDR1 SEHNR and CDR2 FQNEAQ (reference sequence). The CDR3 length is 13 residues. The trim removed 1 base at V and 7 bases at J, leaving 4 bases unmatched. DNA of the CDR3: TGTGCCAGCAGCTTAGAAGGAGCGGGGGAGCAGTACTTC. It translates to CASSLEGAGEQYF.

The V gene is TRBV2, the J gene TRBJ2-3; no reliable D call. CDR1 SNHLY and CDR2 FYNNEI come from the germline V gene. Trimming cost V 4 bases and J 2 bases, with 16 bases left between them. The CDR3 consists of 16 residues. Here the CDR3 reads CASSGYVGYFTDTQYF. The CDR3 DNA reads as TGTGCCAGCAGTGGTTATGTCGGGTATTTCACAGATACGCAGTATTTT.

The CDR3 reads CASSVVRPGQGSGYGYTF. In DNA, the CDR3 is TGTGCCAGCAGCGTAGTGCGTCCGGGACAGGGGTCGGGCTATGGCTACACCTTC. The rearrangement links TRBV9 to TRBJ1-2, with 10 bases lining up with TRBD1. Germline V lookup: CDR1 SGDLS, CDR2 YYNGEE. The CDR3 runs to 18 residues. V shed 0 bases, J shed 4 bases, and the junction held 12 bases outside the gene matches.

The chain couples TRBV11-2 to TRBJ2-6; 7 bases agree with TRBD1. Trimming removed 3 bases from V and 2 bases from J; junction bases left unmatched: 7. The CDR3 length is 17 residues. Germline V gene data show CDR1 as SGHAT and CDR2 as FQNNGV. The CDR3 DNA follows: TGTGCCAGCAGCTTGCCAGGGGGTCGGGCTGGGGCCAACGTCCTGACTTTC. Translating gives CASSLPGGRAGANVLTF. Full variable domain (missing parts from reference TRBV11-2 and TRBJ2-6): EAGVAQSPRYKIIEKRQSVAFWCNPISGHATLYWYQQILGQGPKLLIQFQNNGVVDDSQLPKDRFSAERLKGVDSTLKIQPAKLEDSAVYLCASSLPGGRAGANVLTFGAGSRLTVL.

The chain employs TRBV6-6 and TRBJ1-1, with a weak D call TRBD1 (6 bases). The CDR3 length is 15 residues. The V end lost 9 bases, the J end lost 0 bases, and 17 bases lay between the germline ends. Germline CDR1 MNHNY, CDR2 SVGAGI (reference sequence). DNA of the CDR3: TGTGCCAGTCTTCCACCACAGGGATTGAACACTGAAGCTTTCTTT. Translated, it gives CASLPPQGLNTEAFF.

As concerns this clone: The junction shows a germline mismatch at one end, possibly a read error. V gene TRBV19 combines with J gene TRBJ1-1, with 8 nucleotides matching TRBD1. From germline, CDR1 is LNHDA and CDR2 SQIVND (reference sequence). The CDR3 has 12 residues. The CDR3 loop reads CTSRTGYTEAFF. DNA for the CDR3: TGTACCAGTAGGACAGGGTACACTGAAGCTTTCTTT.